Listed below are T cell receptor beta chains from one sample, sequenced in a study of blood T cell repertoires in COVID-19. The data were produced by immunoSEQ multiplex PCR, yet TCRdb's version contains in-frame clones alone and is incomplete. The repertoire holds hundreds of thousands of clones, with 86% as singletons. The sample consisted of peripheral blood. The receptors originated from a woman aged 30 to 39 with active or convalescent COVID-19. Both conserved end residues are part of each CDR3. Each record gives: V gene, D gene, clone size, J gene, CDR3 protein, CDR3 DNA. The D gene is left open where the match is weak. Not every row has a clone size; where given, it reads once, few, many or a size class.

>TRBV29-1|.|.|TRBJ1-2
CSVVTVNYGYTF
TGCAGCGTTGTGACAGTCAACTATGGCTACACCTTC
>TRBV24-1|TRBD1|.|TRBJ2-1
CATSDLRTGNEQFF
TGTGCCACCAGTGATTTGCGGACAGGTAATGAGCAGTTCTTC
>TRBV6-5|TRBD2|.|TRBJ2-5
CASSRLAGRQETQYF
TGTGCCAGCAGTCGACTAGCGGGGAGACAAGAGACCCAGTACTTC
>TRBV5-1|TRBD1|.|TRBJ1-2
CASSPRDRGVNGYTF
TGCGCCAGCAGCCCTCGGGACAGGGGGGTTAATGGCTACACCTTC
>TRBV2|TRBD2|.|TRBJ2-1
CASSRVGTSGSNNEQFF
TGTGCCAGCAGCCGTGTAGGGACTAGCGGATCAAACAATGAGCAGTTCTTC
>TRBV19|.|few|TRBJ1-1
CASSGTLNTEAFF
TGTGCCAGTAGTGGGACTTTGAACACTGAAGCTTTCTTT
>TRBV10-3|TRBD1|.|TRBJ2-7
CAISGDSRTSYEQYF
TGTGCCATCAGCGGGGACAGTCGGACCTCCTACGAGCAGTACTTC
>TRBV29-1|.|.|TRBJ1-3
CSALASGNTIYF
TGCAGCGCCCTAGCCTCTGGAAACACCATATATTTT
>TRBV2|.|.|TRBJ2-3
CASSEQGVGTDTQYF
TGTGCCAGCAGTGAACAAGGGGTAGGCACAGATACGCAGTATTTT
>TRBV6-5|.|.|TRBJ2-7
CASSPQRDSYEQYF
TGTGCCAGCAGTCCACAGAGGGACTCCTACGAGCAGTACTTC
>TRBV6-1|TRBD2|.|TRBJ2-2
CASSDPGTSGRFGELFF
TGTGCCAGCAGTGACCCAGGGACTAGCGGGAGGTTCGGGGAGCTGTTTTTT
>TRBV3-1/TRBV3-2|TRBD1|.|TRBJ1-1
CASSQEQTGVGTEAFF
TGTGCCAGCAGCCAAGAACAGACAGGGGTGGGAACTGAAGCTTTCTTT
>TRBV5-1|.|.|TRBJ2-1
CASSYGSGLYNEQFF
TGCGCCAGCAGCTACGGATCGGGACTTTACAATGAGCAGTTCTTC
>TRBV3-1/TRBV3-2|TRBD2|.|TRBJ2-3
CASSQESLLLAERTDTQYF
TGTGCCAGCAGCCAAGAGTCCCTCCTACTAGCGGAGCGCACAGATACGCAGTATTTT
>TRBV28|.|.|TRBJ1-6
CASSENSPLHF
TGTGCCAGCAGTGAGAATTCACCCCTCCACTTT
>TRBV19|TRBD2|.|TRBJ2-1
CASSASSGINEQFF
TGTGCCAGTAGTGCCTCTAGCGGGATCAATGAGCAGTTCTTC
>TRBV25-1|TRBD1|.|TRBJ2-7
CASSEGTGGSYEQYF
TGTGCCAGCAGTGAAGGGACAGGGGGCTCCTACGAGCAGTACTTC
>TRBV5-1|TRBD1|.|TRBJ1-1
CASSLDRGGTEAFF
TGCGCCAGCAGCTTGGACAGGGGCGGCACTGAAGCTTTCTTT
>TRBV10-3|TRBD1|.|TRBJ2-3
CAISEQGRDTQYF
TGTGCCATCAGTGAACAGGGGAGAGATACGCAGTATTTT
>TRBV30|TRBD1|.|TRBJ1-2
CAWRLPGQGGGYTF
TGTGCCTGGAGACTACCGGGACAGGGTGGTGGCTACACCTTC
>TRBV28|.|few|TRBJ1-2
CASSSTDFTGSYGYTF
TGTGCCAGCAGCTCCACAGATTTTACAGGGAGCTATGGCTACACCTTC
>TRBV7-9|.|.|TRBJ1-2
CASSLSGGPYGYTF
TGTGCCAGCAGCTTGTCCGGCGGTCCCTATGGCTACACCTTC
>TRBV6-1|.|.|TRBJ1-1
CASSDQGIGNTEAFF
TGTGCCAGCAGTGACCAGGGGATAGGGAACACTGAAGCTTTCTTT
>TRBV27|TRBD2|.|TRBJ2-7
CASSSASGHYEQYF
TGTGCCAGCAGTAGCGCTAGCGGGCACTACGAGCAGTACTTC
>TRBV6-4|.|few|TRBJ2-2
CAGGTGELFF
TGTGCAGGGGGTACCGGGGAGCTGTTTTTT
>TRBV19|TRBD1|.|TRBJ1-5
CASSISLGQAYSNQPQHF
TGTGCCAGTAGTATAAGCCTGGGACAGGCTTATAGCAATCAGCCCCAGCATTTT
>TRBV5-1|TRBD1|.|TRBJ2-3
CASKGQALGTDTQYF
TGCGCCAGCAAAGGACAGGCCCTTGGTACAGATACGCAGTATTTT
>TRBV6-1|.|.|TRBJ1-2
CASNEQGGRGGGYTF
TGTGCCAGCAATGAACAGGGAGGGCGGGGCGGTGGCTACACCTTC
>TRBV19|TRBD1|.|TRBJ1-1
CASNTGGWNTEAFF
TGTGCCAGTAACACAGGGGGATGGAACACTGAAGCTTTCTTT
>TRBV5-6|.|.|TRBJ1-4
CASSRQPTNEKLFF
TGTGCCAGCAGCCGACAGCCAACTAATGAAAAACTGTTTTTT
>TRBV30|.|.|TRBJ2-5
CAWSPSGAGETQYF
TGTGCCTGGAGTCCCAGCGGAGCGGGAGAGACCCAGTACTTC
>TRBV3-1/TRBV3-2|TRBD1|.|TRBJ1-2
CASSQAGTGYSNYGYTF
TGTGCCAGCAGCCAAGCCGGGACAGGATATTCTAACTATGGCTACACCTTC
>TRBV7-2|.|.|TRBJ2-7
CASSPTPVLVAHEQYF
TGTGCCAGCAGCCCCACGCCGGTACTAGTCGCCCACGAGCAGTACTTC
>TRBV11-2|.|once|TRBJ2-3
CASSLGTDTDTQYF
TGTGCCAGCAGCTTAGGGACAGACACAGATACGCAGTATTTT
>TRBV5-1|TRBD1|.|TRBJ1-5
CASSEGQGNQPQHF
TGCGCCAGCAGCGAGGGACAGGGCAATCAGCCCCAGCATTTT
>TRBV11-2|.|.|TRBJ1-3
CASSLRTQGSSGNTIYF
TGTGCCAGCAGCTTAAGAACGCAGGGATCCTCTGGAAACACCATATATTTT
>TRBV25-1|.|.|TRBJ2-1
CASSRDYNSYNEQFF
TGTGCCAGCAGTAGAGACTATAACTCCTACAATGAGCAGTTCTTC
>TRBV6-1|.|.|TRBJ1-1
CASSEWGEEAFF
TGTGCCAGCAGTGAATGGGGGGAGGAAGCTTTCTTT
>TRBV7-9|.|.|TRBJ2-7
CASGSRTTYEQYF
TGTGCCAGCGGCTCTAGGACAACCTACGAGCAGTACTTC
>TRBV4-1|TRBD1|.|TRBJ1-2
CASSSQSFQGAKGYTF
TGCGCCAGCAGCTCCCAGTCGTTCCAGGGGGCAAAGGGCTACACCTTC
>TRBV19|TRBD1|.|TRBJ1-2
CASNQGARGYTF
TGTGCCAGTAACCAGGGGGCGCGGGGCTACACCTTC
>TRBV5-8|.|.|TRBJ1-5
CASSLGQITNQPQHF
TGTGCCAGCAGCTTGGGACAGATTACCAATCAGCCCCAGCATTTT